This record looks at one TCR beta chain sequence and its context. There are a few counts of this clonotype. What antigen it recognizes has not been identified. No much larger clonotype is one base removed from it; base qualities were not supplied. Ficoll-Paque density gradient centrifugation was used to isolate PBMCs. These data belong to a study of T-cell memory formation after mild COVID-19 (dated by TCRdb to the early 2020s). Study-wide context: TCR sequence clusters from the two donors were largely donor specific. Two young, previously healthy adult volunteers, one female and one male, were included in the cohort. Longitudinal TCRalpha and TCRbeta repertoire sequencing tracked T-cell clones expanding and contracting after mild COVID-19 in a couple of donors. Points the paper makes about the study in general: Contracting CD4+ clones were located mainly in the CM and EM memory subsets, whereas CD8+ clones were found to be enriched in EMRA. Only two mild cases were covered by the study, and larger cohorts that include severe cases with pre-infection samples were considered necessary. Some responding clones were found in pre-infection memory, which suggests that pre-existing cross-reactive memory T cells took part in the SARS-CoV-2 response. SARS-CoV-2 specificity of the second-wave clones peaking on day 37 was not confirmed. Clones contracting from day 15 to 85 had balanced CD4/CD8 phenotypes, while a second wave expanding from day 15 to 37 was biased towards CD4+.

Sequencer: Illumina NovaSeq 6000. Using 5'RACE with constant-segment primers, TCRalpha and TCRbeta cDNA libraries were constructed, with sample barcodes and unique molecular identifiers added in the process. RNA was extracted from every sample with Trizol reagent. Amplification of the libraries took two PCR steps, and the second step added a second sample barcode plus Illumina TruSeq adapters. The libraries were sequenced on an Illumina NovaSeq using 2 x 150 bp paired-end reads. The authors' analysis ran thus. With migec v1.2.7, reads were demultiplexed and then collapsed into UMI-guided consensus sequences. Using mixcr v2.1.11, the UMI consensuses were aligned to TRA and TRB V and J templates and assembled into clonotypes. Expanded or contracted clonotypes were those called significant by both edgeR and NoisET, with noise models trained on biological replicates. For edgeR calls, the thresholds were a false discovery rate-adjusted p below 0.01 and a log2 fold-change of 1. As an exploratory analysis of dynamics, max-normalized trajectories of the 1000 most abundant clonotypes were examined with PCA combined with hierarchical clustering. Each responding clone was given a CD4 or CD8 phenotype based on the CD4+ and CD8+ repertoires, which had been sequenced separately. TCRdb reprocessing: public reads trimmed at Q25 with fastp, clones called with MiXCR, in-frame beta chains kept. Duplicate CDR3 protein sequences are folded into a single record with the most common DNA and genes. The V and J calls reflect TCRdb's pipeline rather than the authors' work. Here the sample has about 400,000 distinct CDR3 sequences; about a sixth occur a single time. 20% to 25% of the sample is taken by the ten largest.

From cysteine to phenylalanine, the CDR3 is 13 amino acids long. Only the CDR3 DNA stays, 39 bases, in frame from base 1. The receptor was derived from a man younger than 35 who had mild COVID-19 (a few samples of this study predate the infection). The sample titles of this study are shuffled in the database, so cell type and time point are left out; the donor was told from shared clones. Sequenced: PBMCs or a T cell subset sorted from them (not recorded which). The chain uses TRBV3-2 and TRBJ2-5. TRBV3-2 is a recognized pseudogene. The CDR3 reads CASSPGFEETQYF. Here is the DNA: TGTGCCAGCAGCCCCGGATTTGAAGAGACCCAGTACTTC.